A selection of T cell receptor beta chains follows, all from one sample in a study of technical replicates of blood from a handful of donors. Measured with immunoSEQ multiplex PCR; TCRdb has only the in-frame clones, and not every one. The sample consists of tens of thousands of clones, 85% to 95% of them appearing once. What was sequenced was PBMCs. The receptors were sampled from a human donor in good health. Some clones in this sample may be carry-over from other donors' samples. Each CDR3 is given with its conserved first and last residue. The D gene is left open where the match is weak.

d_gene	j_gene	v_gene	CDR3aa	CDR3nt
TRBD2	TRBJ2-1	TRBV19	CASSTLAGGSYNEQFF	TGTGCCAGTAGTACTCTAGCGGGGGGCTCCTACAATGAGCAGTTCTTC
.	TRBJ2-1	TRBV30	CAWSVLSAEEQFF	TGTGCCTGGAGTGTACTATCAGCGGAGGAGCAGTTCTTC
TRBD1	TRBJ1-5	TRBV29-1	CSVEVPGQGVQPQHF	TGCAGCGTCGAAGTCCCGGGACAGGGCGTGCAGCCCCAGCATTTT
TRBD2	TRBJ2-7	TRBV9	CASSVATSGRYEQYF	TGTGCCAGCAGCGTGGCGACTAGCGGGAGATACGAGCAGTACTTC
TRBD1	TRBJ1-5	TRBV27	CASSPNPDREWRQPQHF	TGTGCCAGCAGTCCAAACCCGGACAGGGAGTGGAGGCAGCCCCAGCATTTT
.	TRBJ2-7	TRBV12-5	CASGLVQGDTAGEQYF	TGTGCTAGTGGTTTGGTACAAGGGGACACGGCTGGCGAGCAGTACTTC
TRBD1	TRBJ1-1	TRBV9	CASSEGQGYNTEAFF	TGTGCCAGCAGCGAGGGACAGGGTTACAACACTGAAGCTTTCTTT
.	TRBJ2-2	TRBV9	CASSPSAGELFF	TGTGCCAGCAGCCCGTCCGCCGGGGAGCTGTTTTTT
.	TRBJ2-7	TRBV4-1	CASSQLPAVSSNSYEQYF	TGCGCCAGCAGCCAACTACCCGCGGTTAGCTCGAACTCCTACGAGCAGTACTTC
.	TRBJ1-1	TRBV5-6	CASSTQGLNTEAFF	TGTGCCAGCAGTACACAGGGATTGAACACTGAAGCTTTCTTT
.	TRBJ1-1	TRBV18	CASSPLPENTEAFF	TGTGCCAGCTCACCACTCCCAGAGAACACTGAAGCTTTCTTT
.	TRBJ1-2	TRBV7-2	CASSAGQLYGYTF	TGTGCCAGCAGCGCAGGACAGCTCTATGGCTACACCTTC
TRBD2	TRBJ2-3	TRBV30	CAWSSGSLGTDTQYF	TGTGCCTGGAGTAGCGGGAGTTTAGGCACAGATACGCAGTATTTT
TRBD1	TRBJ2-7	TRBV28	CASEVRDRISYEQYF	TGTGCCAGCGAAGTCAGGGACAGGATAAGCTACGAGCAGTACTTC
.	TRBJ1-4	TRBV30	CAWNGGRTNEKLFF	TGTGCCTGGAACGGGGGAAGAACTAATGAAAAACTGTTTTTT
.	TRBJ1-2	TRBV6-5	CASSSDSYGYTF	TGTGCCAGCAGTTCGGACAGCTATGGCTACACCTTC
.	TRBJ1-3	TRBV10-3	CAISAPTAGNTIYF	TGTGCCATCAGTGCCCCGACAGCGGGAAACACCATATATTTT
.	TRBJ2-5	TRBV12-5	CASGLMQGSQETQYF	TGTGCTAGTGGTTTGATGCAGGGTTCCCAAGAGACCCAGTACTTC